This T cell receptor beta chain was profiled in a study of blood T cell repertoires in COVID-19. Per germline, CDR1 SGHAT and CDR2 FQNNGV. V was clipped by 0 bases and J by 4 bases, with 10 bases between them. CDR3 length: 15 amino acids. Clones were read by immunoSEQ multiplex PCR, and TCRdb kept only the in-frame ones, dropping some. Of fewer than 300,000 clones in the sample, roughly 90% were seen once. This TCR was sampled from a woman aged 25 to 39 with COVID-19, enrolled during active disease. This chain uses TRBV11-2 with TRBJ1-3; D is perhaps TRBD1 (6 bases). Material for sequencing was peripheral blood. This CDR3 is CASSLDPGTGNTIYF. DNA of the CDR3: TGTGCCAGCAGCTTAGATCCAGGGACAGGAAACACCATATATTTT.